One and the same sample provided the 6 T cell receptor beta chains below, sequenced in a study of blood T cell repertoires in COVID-19. Sequenced by immunoSEQ multiplex PCR; TCRdb stores in-frame clones only, minus some. The sample gives hundreds of thousands of clones, 75% to 90% of which show up once; 0.95% to 1.2% is in the top ten. The sample was PBMCs or T cells enriched from blood (not recorded which). All receptors derive from a man aged 25-40 years who had recovered from COVID-19.

The V and J genes are TRBV27 and TRBJ1-5; possible D gene TRBD1, 5 bases. The germline V gene encodes CDR1 MNHEY and CDR2 SMNVEV (reference sequence). The CDR3 is made up of 14 amino acids. Trimming removed 3 bases from V and 4 bases from J, with 10 bases in between. Written as DNA, the CDR3 is TGTGCCAGCAGTTTTGCAGGGCAGAATCAGCCCCAGCATTTT. Encoded protein: CASSFAGQNQPQHF.

The chain is built from TRBV25-1 and TRBJ1-2; D gene ambiguous. Per germline, CDR1 MGHDK and CDR2 SYGVNS. Trimming pared 7 bases from V and 4 bases from J, leaving 7 bases between. The CDR3 consists of 11 residues. The chain's CDR3 is CASISTYGYTF. The CDR3 DNA reads as TGTGCCAGCATTTCTACCTATGGCTACACCTTC.

The chain recombines TRBV30 with TRBJ1-5, with 7 positions matching TRBD1. Unmatched junction bases numbered 8, after V lost 2 bases and J lost 4 bases. This CDR3 is 15 amino acids long. CDR1 is GTSNPN, CDR2 SVGIG, per germline (reference sequence). For the CDR3, the DNA is TGTGCCTGGAGTACCCGGGACAGACAAAATCAGCCCCAGCATTTT. This encodes CAWSTRDRQNQPQHF.

The rearrangement links TRBV7-9 to TRBJ1-3; 11 bases are a match to TRBD1. In germline, CDR1 is SEHNR, CDR2 FQNEAQ (reference sequence). J lost 3 bases, V lost 5 bases, and 6 bases had no gene match. The CDR3 sequence is 16 residues long. The CDR3 coding sequence is TGTGCCAGCAGCGCGCGGACAGGGGGCAATGGAAACACCATATATTTT. Residues: CASSARTGGNGNTIYF.

The gene calls are TRBV12-3 or TRBV12-4 and TRBJ1-1; perhaps TRBD1 as D (5 bases). The V gene lost 7 bases and the J gene lost 7 bases, with 10 bases spanning the gap. CDR3 length: 11 residues. CDR3 bases: TGTGCCAGCACCACAGACAGTGAAGCTTTCTTT. It is translated as CASTTDSEAFF.

The V call is TRBV29-1, the J call TRBJ2-5, with D possibly being TRBD2 (5 bases). The CDR3 sequence is 13 residues long. Germline CDR1 and CDR2: SQVTM and ANQGSEA. Trimming took off 4 bases at V and 5 bases at J, with 14 bases between the two ends. CDR3 sequence (DNA): TGCAGCGTTGTCGGTGGTTCGGGGGAGACCCAGTACTTC. Amino acid sequence: CSVVGGSGETQYF.